This T cell receptor (beta chain) appears in the sequencing data of a study of shared clonotypes between healthy human individuals. CDR3 length equals 18 residues. Some clones are missing from TCRdb's copy, which holds only in-frame ones; the method was immunoSEQ multiplex PCR. The data hold around 500,000 clones, with less than 80% observed a single time. The sample holds a few counts of this clone. Material: PBMCs. This TCR was sampled from a woman aged 40 to 50 in good health. Some clones in this sample may be carry-over from other donors' samples. This rearrangement joins TRBV21-1 to TRBJ2-7. TRBV21-1 is a documented pseudogene. CDR3 in DNA: TGTGCCAGCAGCAAACCAAGCCCCCAGGGGCGGGGTTCCTACGAGCAGTACTTC. It codes for CASSKPSPQGRGSYEQYF.